This TCR beta chain derives from a study of blood T cell repertoires in COVID-19. Looking at the study overall: T cells, B-cell-depleted T cells, or PBMCs provided the cDNA or gDNA that served as material.

This CDR3 contains 16 residues. J gave up 4 bases and V 1 base, and 7 bases lay outside the gene matches. Germline assignment: CDR1 MNHNS and CDR2 SASEGT. Sequenced by immunoSEQ multiplex PCR; TCRdb stores in-frame clones only, minus some. The data show tens of thousands of clones, with approximately 89% seen just once and 9% to 15% held by the top ten. Sequenced material: peripheral blood. This receptor was obtained from a man between 65 and 80 years old with active or convalescent COVID-19. The genes are TRBV6-1 and TRBJ2-3; 8 bases fit TRBD2. Here the CDR3 reads CASSEGIAGRPDTQYF. DNA of the CDR3: TGTGCCAGCAGTGAAGGGATAGCGGGGCGCCCAGATACGCAGTATTTT.